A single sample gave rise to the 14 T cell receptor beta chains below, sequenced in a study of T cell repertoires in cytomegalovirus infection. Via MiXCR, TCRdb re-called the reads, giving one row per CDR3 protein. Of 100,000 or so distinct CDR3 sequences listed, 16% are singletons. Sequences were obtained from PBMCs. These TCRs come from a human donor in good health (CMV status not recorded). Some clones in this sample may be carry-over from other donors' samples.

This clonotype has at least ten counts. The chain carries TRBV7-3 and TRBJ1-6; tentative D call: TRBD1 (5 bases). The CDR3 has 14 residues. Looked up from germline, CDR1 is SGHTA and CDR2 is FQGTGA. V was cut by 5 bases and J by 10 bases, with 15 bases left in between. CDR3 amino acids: CASSTSSGGSPLHF. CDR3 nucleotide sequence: TGTGCCAGCAGCACGAGTTCCGGGGGATCACCCCTCCACTTT. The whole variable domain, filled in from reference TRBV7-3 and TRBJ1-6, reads GAGVSQTPSNKVTEKGKYVELRCDPISGHTALYWYRQSLGQGPEFLIYFQGTGAADDSGLPNDRFFAVRPEGSVSTLKIQRTERGDSAVYLCASSTSSGGSPLHFGNGTRLTVT.

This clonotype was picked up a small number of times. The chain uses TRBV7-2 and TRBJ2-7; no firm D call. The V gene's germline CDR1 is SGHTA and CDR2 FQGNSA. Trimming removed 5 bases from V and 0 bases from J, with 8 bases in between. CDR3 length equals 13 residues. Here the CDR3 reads CASSTRHSYEQYF. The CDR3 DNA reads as TGTGCCAGCAGCACCAGACACTCCTACGAGCAGTACTTC.

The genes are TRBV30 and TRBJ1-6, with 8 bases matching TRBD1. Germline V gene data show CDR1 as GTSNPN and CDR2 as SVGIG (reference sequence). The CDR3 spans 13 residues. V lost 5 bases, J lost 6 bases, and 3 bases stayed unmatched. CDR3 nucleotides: TGTGCCTGGGCAGGGGGCTTTAATTCACCCCTCCACTTT. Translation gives CAWAGGFNSPLHF.

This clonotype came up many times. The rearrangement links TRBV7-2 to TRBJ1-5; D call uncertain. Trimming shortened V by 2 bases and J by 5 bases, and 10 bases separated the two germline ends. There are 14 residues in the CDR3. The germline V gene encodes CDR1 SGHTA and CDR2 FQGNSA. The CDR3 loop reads CASSLRPGYQPQHF. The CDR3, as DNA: TGTGCCAGCAGCTTACGACCGGGATATCAGCCCCAGCATTTT.

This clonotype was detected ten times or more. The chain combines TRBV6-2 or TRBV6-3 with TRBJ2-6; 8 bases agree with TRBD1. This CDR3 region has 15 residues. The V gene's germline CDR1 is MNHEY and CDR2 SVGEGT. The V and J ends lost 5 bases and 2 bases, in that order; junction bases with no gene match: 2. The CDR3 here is CASSETGAGANVLTF. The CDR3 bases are TGTGCCAGCAGTGAGACAGGGGCTGGGGCCAACGTCCTGACTTTC.

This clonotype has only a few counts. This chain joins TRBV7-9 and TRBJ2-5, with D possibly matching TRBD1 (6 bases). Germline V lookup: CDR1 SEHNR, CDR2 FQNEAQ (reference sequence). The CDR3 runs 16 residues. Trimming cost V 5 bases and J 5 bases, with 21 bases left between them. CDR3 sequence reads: CASSATPAGAGETQYF. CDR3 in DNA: TGTGCCAGCAGCGCCACCCCTGCAGGGGCCGGGGAGACCCAGTACTTC.

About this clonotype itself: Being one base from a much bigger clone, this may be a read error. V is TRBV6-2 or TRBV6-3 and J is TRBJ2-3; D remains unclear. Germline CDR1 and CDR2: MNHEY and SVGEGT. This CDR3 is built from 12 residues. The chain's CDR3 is CASGYATDTQYF. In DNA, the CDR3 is TGTGCCAGCGGTTACGCCACAGATACGCAGTATTTT.

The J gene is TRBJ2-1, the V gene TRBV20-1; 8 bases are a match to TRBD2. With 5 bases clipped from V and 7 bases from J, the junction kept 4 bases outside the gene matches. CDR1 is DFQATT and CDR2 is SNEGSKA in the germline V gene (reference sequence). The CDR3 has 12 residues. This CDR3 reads CSAFGGVNEQFF. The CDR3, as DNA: TGCAGTGCTTTCGGGGGGGTGAATGAGCAGTTCTTC.

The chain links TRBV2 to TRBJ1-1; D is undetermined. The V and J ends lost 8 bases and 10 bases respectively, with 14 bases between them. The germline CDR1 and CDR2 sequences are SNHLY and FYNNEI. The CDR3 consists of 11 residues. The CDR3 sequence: CASQPGVSAFF. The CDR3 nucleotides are TGTGCCAGCCAGCCTGGGGTGTCAGCTTTCTTT.

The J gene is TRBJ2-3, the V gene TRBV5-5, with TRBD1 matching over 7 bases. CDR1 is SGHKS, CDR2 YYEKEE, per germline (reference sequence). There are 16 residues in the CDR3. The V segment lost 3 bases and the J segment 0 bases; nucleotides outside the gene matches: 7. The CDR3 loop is CASSSTGVLSTDTQYF. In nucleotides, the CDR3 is TGTGCCAGCAGCTCAACAGGGGTCCTGAGCACAGATACGCAGTATTTT.

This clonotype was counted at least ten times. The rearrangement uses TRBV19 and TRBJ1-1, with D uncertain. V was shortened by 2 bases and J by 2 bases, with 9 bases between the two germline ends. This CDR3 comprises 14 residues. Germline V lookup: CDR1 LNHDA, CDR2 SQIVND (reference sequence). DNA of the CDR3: TGTGCCAGTAGTATACTGACGGGAAACACTGAAGCTTTCTTT. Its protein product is CASSILTGNTEAFF.

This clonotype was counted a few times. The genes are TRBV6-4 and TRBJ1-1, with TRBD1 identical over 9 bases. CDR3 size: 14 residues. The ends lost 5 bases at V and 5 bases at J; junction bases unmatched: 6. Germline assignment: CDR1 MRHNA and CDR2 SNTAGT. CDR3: CASSTGTGSTEAFF. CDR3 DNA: TGTGCCAGCAGTACCGGGACAGGGTCGACTGAAGCTTTCTTT.

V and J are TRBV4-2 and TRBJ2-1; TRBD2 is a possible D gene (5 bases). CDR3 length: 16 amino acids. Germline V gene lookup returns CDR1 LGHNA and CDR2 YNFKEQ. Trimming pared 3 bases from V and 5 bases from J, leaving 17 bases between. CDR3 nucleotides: TGTGCCAGCAGCCAGGGTCCGGGGTTGGATAACAATGAGCAGTTCTTC. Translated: CASSQGPGLDNNEQFF.

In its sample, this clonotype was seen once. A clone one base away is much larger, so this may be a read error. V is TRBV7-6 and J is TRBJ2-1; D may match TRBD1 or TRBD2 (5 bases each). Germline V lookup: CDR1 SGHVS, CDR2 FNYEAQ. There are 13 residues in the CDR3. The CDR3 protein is CDSSSGAGNEQFF. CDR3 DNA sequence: TGTGATAGCAGCTCCGGGGCCGGCAATGAGCAGTTCTTC.